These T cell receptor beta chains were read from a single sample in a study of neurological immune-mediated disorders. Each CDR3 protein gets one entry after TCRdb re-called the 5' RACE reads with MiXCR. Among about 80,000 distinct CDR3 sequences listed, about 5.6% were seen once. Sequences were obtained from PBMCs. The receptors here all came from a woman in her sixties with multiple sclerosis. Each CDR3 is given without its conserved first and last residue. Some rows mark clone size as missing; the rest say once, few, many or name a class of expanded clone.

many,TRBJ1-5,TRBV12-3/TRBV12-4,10,SGGYSNQPQH
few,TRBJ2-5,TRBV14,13,ASSQRASYQETQY
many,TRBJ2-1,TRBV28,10,ASSGRADEQF
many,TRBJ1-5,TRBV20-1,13,SARVPGGGNQPQH
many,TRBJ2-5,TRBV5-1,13,ASRRQGHGGETQY
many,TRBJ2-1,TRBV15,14,ATSRAKGRPGDEQF
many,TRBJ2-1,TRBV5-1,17,ASSSGTSGGLSSYNEQF
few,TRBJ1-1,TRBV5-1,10,ASSLVGTEAF
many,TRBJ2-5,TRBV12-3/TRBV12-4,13,ASSLGQGVTETQY
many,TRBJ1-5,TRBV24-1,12,ATSDTQGDQPQH
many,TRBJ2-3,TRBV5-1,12,ASRWDTFTDTQY
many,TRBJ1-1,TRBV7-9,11,ASILQGRAEAF
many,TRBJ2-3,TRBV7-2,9,ASSLADTQY
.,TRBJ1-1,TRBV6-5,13,ASTQPQRMNTEAF
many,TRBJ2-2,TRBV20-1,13,SARDRRGDTGELF
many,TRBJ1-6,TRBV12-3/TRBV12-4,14,ATRSETGRNNSPLH
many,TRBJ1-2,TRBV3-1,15,ASSQGPFGARFYGYT
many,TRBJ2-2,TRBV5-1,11,ASSLSGSGELF
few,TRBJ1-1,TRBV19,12,ASSILPGDTEAF
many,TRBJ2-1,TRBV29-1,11,SVDSETRNEQF